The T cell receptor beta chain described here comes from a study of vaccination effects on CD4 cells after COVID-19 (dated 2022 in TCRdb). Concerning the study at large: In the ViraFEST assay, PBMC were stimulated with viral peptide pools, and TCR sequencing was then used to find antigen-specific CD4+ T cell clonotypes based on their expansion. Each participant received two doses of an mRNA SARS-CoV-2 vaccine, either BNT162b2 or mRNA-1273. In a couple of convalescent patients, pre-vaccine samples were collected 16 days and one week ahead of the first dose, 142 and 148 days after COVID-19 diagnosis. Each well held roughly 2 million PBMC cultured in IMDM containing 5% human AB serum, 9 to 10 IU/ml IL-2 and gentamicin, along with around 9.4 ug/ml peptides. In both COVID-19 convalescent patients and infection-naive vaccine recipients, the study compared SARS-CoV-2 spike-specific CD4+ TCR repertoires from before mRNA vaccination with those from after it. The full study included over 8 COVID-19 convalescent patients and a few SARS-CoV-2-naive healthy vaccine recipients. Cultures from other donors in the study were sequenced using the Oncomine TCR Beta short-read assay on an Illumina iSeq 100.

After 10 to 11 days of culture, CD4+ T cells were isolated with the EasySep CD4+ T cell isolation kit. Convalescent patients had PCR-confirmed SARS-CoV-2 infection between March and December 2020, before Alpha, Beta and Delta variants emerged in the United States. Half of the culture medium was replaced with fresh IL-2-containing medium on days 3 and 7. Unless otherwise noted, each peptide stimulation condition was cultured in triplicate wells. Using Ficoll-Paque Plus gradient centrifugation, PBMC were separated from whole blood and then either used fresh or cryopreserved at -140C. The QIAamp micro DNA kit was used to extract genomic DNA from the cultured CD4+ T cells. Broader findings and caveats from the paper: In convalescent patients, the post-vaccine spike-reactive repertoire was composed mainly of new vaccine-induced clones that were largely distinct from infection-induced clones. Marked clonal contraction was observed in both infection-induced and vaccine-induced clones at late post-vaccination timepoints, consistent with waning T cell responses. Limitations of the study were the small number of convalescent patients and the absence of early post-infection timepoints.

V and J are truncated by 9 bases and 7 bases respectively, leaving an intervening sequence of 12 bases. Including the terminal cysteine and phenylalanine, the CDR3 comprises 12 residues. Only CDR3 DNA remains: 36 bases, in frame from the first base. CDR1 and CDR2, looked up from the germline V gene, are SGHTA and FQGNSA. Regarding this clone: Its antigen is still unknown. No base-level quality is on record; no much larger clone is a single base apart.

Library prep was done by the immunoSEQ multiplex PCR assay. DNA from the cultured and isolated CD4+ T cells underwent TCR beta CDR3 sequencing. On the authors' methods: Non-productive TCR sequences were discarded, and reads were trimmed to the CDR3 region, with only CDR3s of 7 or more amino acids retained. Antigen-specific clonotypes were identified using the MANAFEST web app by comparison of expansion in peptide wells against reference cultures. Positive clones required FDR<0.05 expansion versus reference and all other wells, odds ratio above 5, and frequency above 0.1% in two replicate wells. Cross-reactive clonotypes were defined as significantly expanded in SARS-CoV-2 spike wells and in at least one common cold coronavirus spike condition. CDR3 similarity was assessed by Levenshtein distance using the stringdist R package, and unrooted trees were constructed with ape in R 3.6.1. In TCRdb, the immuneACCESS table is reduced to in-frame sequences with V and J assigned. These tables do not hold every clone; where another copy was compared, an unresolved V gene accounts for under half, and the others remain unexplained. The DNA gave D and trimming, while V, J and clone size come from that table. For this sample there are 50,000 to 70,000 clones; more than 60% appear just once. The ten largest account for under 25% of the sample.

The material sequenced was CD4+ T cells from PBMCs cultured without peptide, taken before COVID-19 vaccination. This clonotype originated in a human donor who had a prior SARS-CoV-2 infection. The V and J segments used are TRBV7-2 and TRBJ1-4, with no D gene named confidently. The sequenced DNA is TGTGCCAGTGGGTGGTGGGGTGAAAAACTGTTTTTT. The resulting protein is CASGWWGEKLFF.